This T cell receptor (beta chain) was observed in a study of control samples from healthy donors and cancer patients. Generated by immunoSEQ multiplex PCR, the TCRdb table keeps only in-frame clones and is missing some. The sample records 130,000 or so clones, roughly 84% being singletons. CDR3 length: 10 residues. The V gene's germline CDR1 is ENHRY and CDR2 SYGVKD. Trimming removed 10 bases at V and 4 bases at J, with 6 bases between. Sequencing used blood. The sequence derives from a man between 50 and 59 years old in good health. The chain has TRBV10-3 and TRBJ2-3; tentatively, D is TRBD2 (5 bases). In nucleotides, the CDR3 is TGTGCCACACTAGCAGATACGCAGTATTTT. Protein: CATLADTQYF.